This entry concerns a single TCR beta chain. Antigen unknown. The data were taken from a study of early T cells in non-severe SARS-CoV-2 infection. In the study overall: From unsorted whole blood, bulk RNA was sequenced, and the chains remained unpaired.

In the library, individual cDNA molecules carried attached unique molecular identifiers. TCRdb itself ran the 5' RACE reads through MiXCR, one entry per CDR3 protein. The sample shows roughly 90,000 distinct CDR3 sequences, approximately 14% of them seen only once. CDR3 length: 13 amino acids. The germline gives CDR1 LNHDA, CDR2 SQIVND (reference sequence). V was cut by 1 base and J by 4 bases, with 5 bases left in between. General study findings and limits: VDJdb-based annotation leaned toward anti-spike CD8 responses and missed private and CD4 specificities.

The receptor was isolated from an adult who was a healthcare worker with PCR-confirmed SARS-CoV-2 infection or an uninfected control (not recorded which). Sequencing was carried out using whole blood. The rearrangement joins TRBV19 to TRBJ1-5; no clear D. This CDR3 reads CASSIGANQPQHF. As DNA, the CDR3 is TGTGCCAGTAGTATAGGTGCGAATCAGCCCCAGCATTTT.